The present TCR beta chain was sequenced within a study of CD8 T cells in ankylosing spondylitis. Study results and caveats: A motif of 7 or 8 highly homologous TCR beta variants was seen as apparently characteristic of ankylosing spondylitis blood.

CDR1 is SQVTM, CDR2 ANQGSEA, per germline. Trimming cost V 3 bases and J 3 bases, with 14 bases left between them. This CDR3 spans 14 amino acids. This clonotype was seen a handful of times. Its matching antigen is unknown. TCRdb re-called the 5' RACE reads through MiXCR, storing one row per CDR3 protein. Of around 250,000 distinct CDR3 sequences listed, about 10% are singletons. The chain links TRBV29-1 to TRBJ2-5, with D perhaps TRBD1 (6 bases). The source material was blood, either unsorted or a sorted T cell fraction (not recorded which). This receptor was taken from a male donor with ankylosing spondylitis or in good health (not recorded which). The DNA for the CDR3 is TGCAGCGTTGAGCCCCGGACAGCTAAAGAGACCCAGTACTTC. Translated, it gives CSVEPRTAKETQYF.